This T cell receptor beta chain was recovered during a study of CD8 T cells in Susac syndrome. This clonotype was recorded only once. Trimming pared 4 bases from V and 8 bases from J, leaving 13 bases between. Germline values: CDR1 SGHTA, CDR2 FQGNSA. This CDR3 comprises 13 residues. When the RNA was reverse transcribed, random hexamers were used with an input of roughly 0.5 to 1 ug. Across 54 Vbeta and 13 Jbeta, TCR beta CDR3 was amplified with immunoSEQ multiplex PCR. TCRdb reprocessed the immunoSEQ multiplex PCR reads with MiXCR, giving one entry per CDR3 protein. The sample includes hundreds of thousands of distinct CDR3 sequences, 85% to 95% of them seen just once.

The V and J genes are TRBV7-2 and TRBJ2-3; D possibly corresponds to TRBD2 (6 bases). The sample was CD4+ T cells from PBMCs. The source is a human donor with multiple sclerosis. The CDR3 sequence: CASSSTAAGTQYF. CDR3 coding DNA: TGTGCCAGCAGCTCTACAGCAGCGGGTACGCAGTATTTT.